This TCR beta chain was profiled in a study of cytomegalovirus exposure and HLA in healthy donors. Trimming at V came to 3 bases and at J to 8 bases, leaving 2 bases not matched to a gene. This CDR3 has 12 residues. CDR1 and CDR2 (germline): KGHSH, LQKENI. The PCR made use of 60 Vbeta and 13 Jbeta primers. Data came from immunoSEQ multiplex PCR; TCRdb stores just in-frame clones and leaves some out. The top ten hold 0.63% of the sample, which has roughly 200,000 clones, 76% seen once. V usage is TRBV18 and J usage is TRBJ1-2; 8 nucleotides match TRBD1. The sample consisted of PBMCs. The TCR was taken from a young man in good health and CMV-seronegative. Written as DNA, the CDR3 is TGTGCCAGCTCACCCGACAGGGGAGGCTACACCTTC. This translates into CASSPDRGGYTF.